This T cell receptor (beta chain) was observed in a study of T cell repertoires in cytomegalovirus infection. Study-wide background: In public TCR beta signatures, there were indications of both CMV infection and matching HLA type. Overall study findings and caveats: HLA-C-restricted CMV-specific TCR beta clonotypes prevailed in the ex vivo response. Accumulated public TCR beta family frequency recognized individuals carrying CMV together with the relevant HLA.

From the reads, TCRdb called clonotypes with MiXCR, one entry per CDR3 protein. Of nearly 650,000 distinct CDR3 sequences in the sample, 20% to 30% were seen once. As concerns this clonotype: Its target is not known. A single base separates this from a much larger clone, so it may be a read error.

Germline V gene data show CDR1 as MGHRA and CDR2 as YSYEKL. The CDR3 runs 14 residues. V usage is TRBV4-1 and J usage is TRBJ1-5; D unclear. This TCR was sampled from a human donor in good health (CMV status not recorded). Some clones in this sample may be carry-over from other donors' samples. Sequencing was carried out using CD8+ T cells from PBMCs. The DNA of the CDR3 is TGCGCCAGCAGCCAAAAGTTGATGAATCCGCCCCAGCATTTT. Amino acid sequence: CASSQKLMNPPQHF.